This TCR beta chain was documented in a study of cytomegalovirus exposure and HLA in healthy donors. The PCR had 60 Vbeta and 13 Jbeta primers. Clones were sequenced by immunoSEQ multiplex PCR, and TCRdb holds only the in-frame ones, with some missing. This table has about 110,000 clones, 77% appearing once. Study-level points and caveats: Confirmation was obtained in vitro that three CMV-associated chains are specific for CMV antigens. Later analysis demonstrated an association between a missense DCLRE1C variant and TCR beta V- and J-gene trimming.

A remark on this clone: Its specificity is not known.

The CDR3 runs to 13 residues. Germline loops: CDR1 SGHTA, CDR2 FQGNSA. Trimming took 5 bases from V and 7 from J, leaving 14 bases between them. The sequenced sample was PBMCs. The receptor comes from a male donor in good health and CMV-seronegative. The V and J genes are TRBV7-2 and TRBJ1-2; D remains unclear. The CDR3 DNA reads as TGTGCCAGCAGCGGTGTCGGGAGGCTTGGCTACACCTTC. As protein: CASSGVGRLGYTF.